This is a list of T cell receptor beta chains from one sample in a study of blood T cell repertoires in COVID-19. Libraries were prepared by immunoSEQ multiplex PCR; TCRdb keeps only in-frame clonotypes and omits some of them. The sample carries about 210,000 clones, 88% recorded once. Sequencing was performed on peripheral blood. The receptor source for this set is a young man with active or convalescent COVID-19. The CDR3 runs from the conserved cysteine through the conserved F or W. The D gene is left open where the match is weak. Size tells how often a clone was seen (once, few, many) or the class of an expanded clone, and some rows leave it out.

D gene	V gene	J gene	clone size	CDR3 protein	CDR3 DNA
NA	TRBV30	TRBJ1-5	NA	CAWSVRAGRPQHF	TGTGCCTGGAGTGTACGGGCGGGCAGGCCCCAGCATTTT
NA	TRBV11-1	TRBJ1-1	NA	CASSFQHGNTEAFF	TGTGCCAGCAGCTTCCAACATGGGAACACTGAAGCTTTCTTT
NA	TRBV6-4	TRBJ1-2	NA	CASSALPGANYGYTF	TGTGCCAGCAGTGCCCTCCCAGGGGCTAACTATGGCTACACCTTC
TRBD1	TRBV30	TRBJ1-2	once	CAWTKDRAGGYTF	TGTGCCTGGACCAAGGACAGGGCGGGCGGCTACACCTTC
TRBD1	TRBV3-1/TRBV3-2	TRBJ1-1	NA	CASSAQTGGVGYTEAFF	TGTGCCAGCAGCGCTCAGACAGGGGGCGTTGGATACACTGAAGCTTTCTTT
NA	TRBV3-1/TRBV3-2	TRBJ2-7	NA	CASSQGVGARIYEQYF	TGTGCCAGCAGCCAAGGGGTGGGGGCGCGGATCTACGAGCAGTACTTC
NA	TRBV7-6	TRBJ1-5	NA	CASSLDITTEASNQPQHF	TGTGCCAGCAGCTTAGACATTACGACGGAGGCTAGCAATCAGCCCCAGCATTTT
TRBD1	TRBV5-1	TRBJ1-1	NA	CASSPLGQGGTEAFF	TGCGCCAGCAGCCCTCTGGGACAGGGGGGGACTGAAGCTTTCTTT
TRBD1	TRBV5-6	TRBJ2-7	once	CASSRTGESYEQYF	TGTGCCAGCAGCCGGACAGGGGAATCCTACGAGCAGTACTTC
TRBD1	TRBV28	TRBJ2-5	NA	CASSSLKTGEETQYF	TGTGCCAGCAGTTCCCTCAAAACAGGGGAAGAGACCCAGTACTTC
TRBD1	TRBV27	TRBJ1-5	NA	CASSLGTGSSNQPQHF	TGTGCCAGCAGTTTGGGGACAGGATCGAGCAATCAGCCCCAGCATTTT
NA	TRBV6-5	TRBJ2-7	NA	CASSYSTAPGLYEQYF	TGTGCCAGCAGTTACTCTACGGCCCCTGGGCTCTACGAGCAGTACTTC
NA	TRBV12-3/TRBV12-4	TRBJ1-2	NA	CASSAPGEGYTF	TGTGCCAGCAGTGCACCGGGGGAAGGCTACACCTTC
NA	TRBV14	TRBJ1-2	NA	CASSQDRVPGYTF	TGTGCCAGCAGCCAAGATCGGGTCCCGGGCTACACCTTC
TRBD2	TRBV7-9	TRBJ2-3	NA	CASSLIAGGPTDTQYF	TGTGCCAGCAGCTTAATAGCGGGAGGGCCTACAGATACGCAGTATTTT
TRBD2	TRBV19	TRBJ2-1	once	CASSGTSFPHEQFF	TGTGCCAGTAGCGGGACTAGTTTCCCGCATGAGCAGTTCTTC
NA	TRBV27	TRBJ1-1	NA	CASSLSGGTEAFF	TGTGCCAGCAGTTTGTCGGGGGGCACTGAAGCTTTCTTT
NA	TRBV2	TRBJ2-3	NA	CASRELGDTQYF	TGTGCCAGCAGGGAACTCGGGGATACGCAGTATTTT
NA	TRBV5-1	TRBJ2-7	NA	CASSLEQGLEQYF	TGCGCCAGCAGCTTGGAGCAGGGCCTCGAGCAGTACTTC
TRBD2	TRBV7-2	TRBJ2-3	NA	CASSPGGRGGTDTQYF	TGTGCCAGCAGCCCCGGCGGGAGGGGGGGCACAGATACGCAGTATTTT
TRBD1	TRBV5-4	TRBJ1-3	once	CASSSPDRGGNTIYF	TGTGCCAGCAGCTCGCCCGACAGGGGCGGAAACACCATATATTTT
NA	TRBV12-3/TRBV12-4	TRBJ2-5	once	CASSSGESGTQYF	TGTGCCAGCAGTTCAGGGGAGTCCGGGACCCAGTACTTC
NA	TRBV11-2	TRBJ1-4	NA	CASSLVFQDYEKLFF	TGTGCCAGCAGCTTAGTATTCCAGGACTATGAAAAACTGTTTTTT
NA	TRBV28	TRBJ1-1	NA	CASSPSDGGTEAFF	TGTGCCAGCAGTCCATCCGATGGAGGCACTGAAGCTTTCTTT
NA	TRBV25-1	TRBJ2-5	NA	CASSVPGQETQYF	TGTGCCAGCAGTGTTCCGGGGCAAGAGACCCAGTACTTC
TRBD1	TRBV30	TRBJ2-7	NA	CAWSVPGQLKNQQYF	TGTGCCTGGAGTGTACCGGGACAGCTAAAAAACCAGCAGTACTTC
NA	TRBV10-3	TRBJ2-3	NA	CAIRGSSDTQYF	TGTGCCATCAGGGGCAGTTCAGATACGCAGTATTTT
NA	TRBV6-2/TRBV6-3	TRBJ2-7	NA	CASSPQGLKRYEQYF	TGTGCCAGCAGCCCCCAAGGTTTGAAGAGGTACGAGCAGTACTTC
TRBD1	TRBV6-6	TRBJ1-6	NA	CASSQGQGRLNSPLHF	TGTGCCAGCAGTCAGGGACAGGGGAGGCTTAATTCACCCCTCCACTTT
TRBD1	TRBV7-9	TRBJ2-7	NA	CASSSGTGAYEQYF	TGTGCCAGCAGCAGCGGGACAGGGGCCTACGAGCAGTACTTC
TRBD1	TRBV18	TRBJ1-1	NA	CASSTGTGEEAFF	TGTGCCAGCTCAACCGGGACAGGCGAAGAAGCTTTCTTT
TRBD1	TRBV23-1	TRBJ1-3	NA	CASSQLDRFSGNTIYF	TGCGCCAGCAGTCAGTTGGACAGGTTCTCTGGAAACACCATATATTTT
TRBD1	TRBV5-1	TRBJ1-1	NA	CASSSGQGAKMNTEAFF	TGCGCCAGCAGCTCGGGACAGGGGGCAAAGATGAACACTGAAGCTTTCTTT
TRBD2	TRBV28	TRBJ2-7	NA	CASVLSGSFYEQYF	TGTGCCAGCGTTCTTAGCGGGAGCTTCTACGAGCAGTACTTC
NA	TRBV21-1	TRBJ1-5	once	CASNRVRQPQHF	TGTGCCAGCAACAGGGTGCGGCAGCCCCAGCATTTT
NA	TRBV5-1	TRBJ1-4	NA	CASSLARSEKLFF	TGCGCCAGCAGCTTGGCGCGTAGTGAAAAACTGTTTTTT
NA	TRBV18	TRBJ1-2	NA	CASSPPEVNYGYTF	TGTGCCAGCTCACCGCCGGAGGTGAACTATGGCTACACCTTC
NA	TRBV18	TRBJ1-4	NA	CASSPPNRSNEKLFF	TGTGCCAGCTCACCGCCGAACCGAAGCAATGAAAAACTGTTTTTT
NA	TRBV30	TRBJ1-2	NA	CAWHRLADYGYTF	TGTGCCTGGCATCGGCTCGCGGACTATGGCTACACCTTC
NA	TRBV20-1	TRBJ2-5	NA	CTIGMAETQYF	TGCACTATCGGGATGGCAGAGACCCAGTACTTC
TRBD2	TRBV7-2	TRBJ2-1	NA	CASSPPGLGEYNEQFF	TGTGCCAGCAGCCCTCCGGGACTAGGAGAATACAATGAGCAGTTCTTC
NA	TRBV7-9	TRBJ2-2	NA	CASSQNREHGFGLFF	TGTGCCAGCAGCCAGAACCGGGAGCACGGTTTTGGGCTGTTTTTT
TRBD1	TRBV5-1	TRBJ2-7	NA	CASSVMTGESNEQYF	TGCGCCAGCAGCGTGATGACAGGGGAGAGTAACGAGCAGTACTTC
NA	TRBV9	TRBJ1-1	NA	CASSVVLGVGMNTEAFF	TGTGCCAGCAGCGTAGTTTTGGGAGTGGGAATGAACACTGAAGCTTTCTTT
NA	TRBV27	TRBJ1-1	NA	CASTPGFSNTEAFF	TGTGCCAGCACCCCAGGGTTTTCGAACACTGAAGCTTTCTTT
NA	TRBV9	TRBJ2-2	NA	CASSVVDSGANTGELFF	TGTGCCAGCAGCGTAGTCGATAGCGGAGCGAACACCGGGGAGCTGTTTTTT